This TCR beta chain came from a study of molecular identifiers for immune sequencing clone quantification. This CDR3 is built from 14 residues. Germline V gene lookup returns CDR1 MNHNY and CDR2 SVGAGI (reference sequence). Details on this clonotype: One end of the junction is discordant with germline, which a read error may explain.

Sorting selected naive CD8 T cells with a CD8+CD4-CCR7+CD45RA+ phenotype. Bulk TCR libraries used previously described methods and listed TCR primers. TCRdb ran MiXCR on the PCR reads and lists one entry per CDR3 protein. The table has 300,000 to 400,000 distinct CDR3 sequences, 24% seen once. This TCR was sampled from a human donor in good health. Some libraries in this study had Jurkat cell RNA spiked in. Material for sequencing was naive CD8+ T cells from blood, with Jurkat cell RNA spiked in. The subset: FACS-sorted CD8+CD4-CCR7+CD45RA+ naive T cells. J is TRBJ2-5 and V is TRBV6-6; 8 bases align to TRBD1. Here the CDR3 reads CASRVTGGTETRYF. CDR3 bases: TGTGCCAGCAGGGTAACAGGGGGAACGGAGACCCGGTACTTC.